The 17 T cell receptor beta chains reported below all come from one sample, sequenced in a study of chemoradiotherapy in HPV16-positive cancers. TCRdb keeps only in-frame clones here, not all; method: immunoSEQ multiplex PCR. The data contain roughly 14,000 clones, roughly 88% of them singletons. The source was blood, collected from a patient who underwent chemoradiotherapy. The receptors stem from a human donor with HPV-associated anogenital cancer.

This clone was picked up one time. The chain combines TRBV4-2 with TRBJ2-3; possibly TRBD1 for D (7 bases). CDR1 is LGHNA, CDR2 YNFKEQ, per germline. The germline V and J ends were trimmed by 0 bases and 4 bases, with 20 bases remaining between them. The length of the CDR3 is 18 residues. This CDR3 reads CASSQEGGQDRVADTQYF. CDR3 DNA: TGTGCCAGCAGCCAAGAAGGAGGGCAAGACAGGGTGGCAGATACGCAGTATTTT.

The chain couples TRBV5-1 to TRBJ2-1, with D possibly matching TRBD1 (6 bases). The CDR3 loop spans 15 amino acids. V was shortened by 3 bases and J by 4 bases, with 14 bases between the two germline ends. CDR1 is SGHRS and CDR2 is YFSETQ in the germline V gene. The CDR3 is CASSSGTQYYNEQFF. The DNA of the CDR3 is TGCGCCAGCAGCTCTGGGACACAATATTACAATGAGCAGTTCTTC.

V is TRBV2 and J is TRBJ2-1; a possible D gene is TRBD2 (5 bases). V lost 2 bases and J lost 3, with 23 bases in between. The CDR3 loop spans 19 amino acids. The germline V gene has CDR1 SNHLY and CDR2 FYNNEI. The CDR3 sequence: CASSEYSPLGRGGYNEQFF. CDR3 DNA sequence: TGTGCCAGCAGTGAATATTCACCACTAGGACGAGGAGGCTACAATGAGCAGTTCTTC.

The chain uses TRBV7-9 and TRBJ2-5, with 7 bases matching TRBD2. From germline, CDR1 is SEHNR and CDR2 FQNEAQ (reference sequence). The J segment lost 5 bases and the V segment lost 5 bases, leaving 8 bases of the junction unmatched. The CDR3 spans 14 residues. This CDR3 is CASSPRTSLETQYF. The CDR3 DNA reads TGTGCCAGCAGCCCGAGGACTAGTTTGGAGACCCAGTACTTC.

This chain connects TRBV4-2 to TRBJ2-3, with 9 bases that match TRBD2. Germline CDR1 is LGHNA and CDR2 is YNFKEQ. The junction had 4 bases not matched to a gene; V was cut back by 3 bases and J by 3 bases. The length of the CDR3 is 15 residues. CDR3 loop: CASSQAGGPTDTQYF. In DNA form, the CDR3 reads TGTGCCAGCAGCCAGGCGGGGGGGCCGACAGATACGCAGTATTTT.

The chain employs TRBV4-1 and TRBJ1-1, with D uncertain. The CDR3 is 15 amino acids. Deletions cut 4 bases from V and 1 base from J, with 13 bases between. From germline, CDR1 is MGHRA and CDR2 YSYEKL. The CDR3 nucleotides are TGCGCCAGCAGCCGGACGAGGGCAACGAACACTGAAGCTTTCTTT. This codes for CASSRTRATNTEAFF.

This rearrangement joins TRBV15 to TRBJ2-3, with D maybe TRBD2 (5 bases). Germline V gene sequence: CDR1 LNHNV, CDR2 YYDKDF (reference sequence). The CDR3 has 13 amino acids. V was clipped by 4 bases and J by 5 bases, with 10 bases between them. CDR3 nucleotide sequence: TGTGCCACCAGCAACGGACTGGTAGATACGCAGTATTTT. As protein: CATSNGLVDTQYF.

The chain joins TRBV18 to TRBJ1-4; 7 nucleotides align to TRBD1. The CDR3 is 16 residues long. The ends lost 0 bases at V and 3 bases at J; junction bases unmatched: 4. In germline, CDR1 is KGHSH, CDR2 LQKENI. The CDR3 here is CASSPPSGQPNEKLFF. As DNA, the CDR3 is TGTGCCAGCTCACCACCGTCGGGACAGCCTAATGAAAAACTGTTTTTT.

This sequence joins TRBV6-6 and TRBJ2-7; 7 bases fit TRBD1. The germline CDR1 and CDR2 sequences are MNHNY and SVGAGI (reference sequence). The CDR3 runs to 13 residues. The V segment lost 6 bases and the J segment 3 bases; nucleotides outside the gene matches: 5. The CDR3 region is CASRSGQSYEQYF. CDR3 bases: TGTGCCAGCAGATCGGGACAGAGCTACGAGCAGTACTTC.

The chain has TRBV6-1 and TRBJ2-5; 10 bases match TRBD1. V shed 1 base, J shed 4 bases, and the junction held 3 bases outside the gene matches. Germline V gene lookup returns CDR1 MNHNS and CDR2 SASEGT. The CDR3 loop spans 15 amino acids. The CDR3 DNA is TGTGCCAGCAGTGAAGGACAGGGGGCAGGAGAGACCCAGTACTTC. Encoded protein: CASSEGQGAGETQYF.

The sample holds one count of this clone. The chain is built from TRBV4-1 and TRBJ2-7, with TRBD2 matching over 9 bases. The germline V gene has CDR1 MGHRA and CDR2 YSYEKL. The V segment lost 0 bases and the J segment 2 bases; nucleotides outside the gene matches: 5. CDR3 length: 16 residues. The CDR3 is CASSQDGRGGTYEQYF. CDR3 DNA sequence: TGCGCCAGCAGCCAAGATGGGCGGGGGGGTACCTACGAGCAGTACTTC.

V and J are TRBV6-6 and TRBJ2-3; D is perhaps TRBD2 (6 bases). The V and J ends lost 5 bases and 1 base respectively, with 10 bases between them. Germline values: CDR1 MNHNY, CDR2 SVGAGI (reference sequence). The CDR3 is 14 residues long. CDR3 amino acids: CASSKQRGTDTQYF. The CDR3, as DNA: TGTGCCAGCAGTAAACAGCGGGGCACAGATACGCAGTATTTT.

The V gene is TRBV7-2, the J gene TRBJ1-1; no definite D call. V dropped 2 bases and J dropped 3 bases, with 7 bases sitting between them. This CDR3 is built from 13 residues. The germline V gene encodes CDR1 SGHTA and CDR2 FQGNSA. CDR3 coding DNA: TGTGCCAGCAGCTTATCTATGTACACTGAAGCTTTCTTT. Translating it yields CASSLSMYTEAFF.

The V and J genes are TRBV6-6 and TRBJ1-5; 8 bases agree with TRBD1. The junction had 9 bases not matched to a gene; V was cut back by 8 bases and J by 6 bases. Germline CDR1 MNHNY, CDR2 SVGAGI (reference sequence). CDR3 length: 14 amino acids. The CDR3 loop is CASSPTGGSQPQHF. DNA for the CDR3: TGTGCCAGCTCCCCCACAGGGGGTAGTCAGCCCCAGCATTTT.

The chain uses TRBV4-3 and TRBJ1-6; possibly TRBD1 for D (5 bases). V lost 0 bases to trimming and J lost 8 bases, with 11 bases between them. Looked up from germline, CDR1 is LGHNA and CDR2 is YSLEER. The CDR3 extends over 15 amino acids. The CDR3 sequence is CASSQDSGTDSPLHF. DNA for the CDR3: TGCGCCAGCAGCCAAGATTCAGGGACGGATTCACCCCTCCACTTT.

This chain connects TRBV5-6 to TRBJ2-5; D may be TRBD1 (6 bases). Per germline, CDR1 SGHDT and CDR2 YYEEEE. The V and J ends lost 3 bases and 2 bases respectively, with 14 bases between them. This CDR3 contains 15 residues. The CDR3 loop is CASSSSGQRQETQYF. CDR3 nucleotides: TGTGCCAGCAGCTCAAGCGGACAGCGACAAGAGACCCAGTACTTC.

The chain employs TRBV7-9 and TRBJ1-1; the D gene is possibly TRBD1 (5 bases). Trimming cost V 2 bases and J 8 bases, with 12 bases left between them. The CDR3 extends over 13 amino acids. Germline values: CDR1 SEHNR, CDR2 FQNEAQ (reference sequence). The CDR3 is CASSLSRDVEAFF. The CDR3 nucleotides read TGTGCCAGCAGCTTAAGCAGGGATGTGGAAGCTTTCTTT.